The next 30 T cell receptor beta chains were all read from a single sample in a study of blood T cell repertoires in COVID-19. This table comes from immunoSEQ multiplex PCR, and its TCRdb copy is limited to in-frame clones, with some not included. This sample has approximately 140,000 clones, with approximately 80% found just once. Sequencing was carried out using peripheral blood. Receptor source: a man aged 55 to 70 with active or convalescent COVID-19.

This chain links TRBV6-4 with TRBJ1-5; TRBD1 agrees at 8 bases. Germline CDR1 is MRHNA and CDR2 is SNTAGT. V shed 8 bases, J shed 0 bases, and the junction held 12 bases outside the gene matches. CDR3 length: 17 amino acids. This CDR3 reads CASLDREGGNSNQPQHF. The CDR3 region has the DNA TGTGCCAGCCTGGACAGGGAGGGCGGGAATAGCAATCAGCCCCAGCATTTT.

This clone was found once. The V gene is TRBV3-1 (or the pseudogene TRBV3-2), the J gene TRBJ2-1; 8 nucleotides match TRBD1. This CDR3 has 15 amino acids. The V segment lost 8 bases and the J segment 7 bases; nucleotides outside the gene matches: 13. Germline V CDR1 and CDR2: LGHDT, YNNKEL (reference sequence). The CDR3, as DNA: TGTGCCAGCTCAAGAGGGGCAGGGGGCGGGAATGAGCAGTTCTTC. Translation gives CASSRGAGGGNEQFF.

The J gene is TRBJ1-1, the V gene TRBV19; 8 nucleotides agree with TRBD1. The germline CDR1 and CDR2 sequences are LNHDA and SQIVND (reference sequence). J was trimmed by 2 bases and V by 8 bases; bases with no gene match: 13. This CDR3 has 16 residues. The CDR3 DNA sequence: TGTGCCAGTCGTTTTGACGACAGGGGCCCCAACACTGAAGCTTTCTTT. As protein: CASRFDDRGPNTEAFF.

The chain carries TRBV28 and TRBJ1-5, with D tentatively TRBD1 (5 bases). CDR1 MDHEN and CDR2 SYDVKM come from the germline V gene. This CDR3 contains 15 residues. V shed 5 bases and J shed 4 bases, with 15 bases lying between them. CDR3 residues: CASSPPRGENQPQHF. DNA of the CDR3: TGTGCCAGCAGTCCCCCCCGGGGGGAAAATCAGCCCCAGCATTTT.

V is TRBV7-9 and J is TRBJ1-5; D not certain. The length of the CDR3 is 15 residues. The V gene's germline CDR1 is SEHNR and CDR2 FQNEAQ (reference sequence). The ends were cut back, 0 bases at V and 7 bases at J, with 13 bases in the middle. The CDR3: CASSLAGRNSQPQHF. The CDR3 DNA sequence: TGTGCCAGCAGCTTAGCGGGCCGAAACAGCCAGCCCCAGCATTTT.

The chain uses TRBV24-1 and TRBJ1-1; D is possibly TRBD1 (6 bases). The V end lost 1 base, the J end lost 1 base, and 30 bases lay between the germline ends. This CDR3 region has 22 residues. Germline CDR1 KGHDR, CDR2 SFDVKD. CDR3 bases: TGTGCCACCAGTGATTTCTGGTCAGGTTGTGGGGGCATGACTCAACGGAACACTGAAGCTTTCTTT. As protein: CATSDFWSGCGGMTQRNTEAFF.

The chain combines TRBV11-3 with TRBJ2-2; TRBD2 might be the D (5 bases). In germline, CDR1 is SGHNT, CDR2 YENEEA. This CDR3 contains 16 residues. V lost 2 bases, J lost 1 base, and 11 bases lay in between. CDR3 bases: TGTGCCAGCAGCTTAAGGAGCGGCCAGAACACCGGGGAGCTGTTTTTT. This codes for CASSLRSGQNTGELFF. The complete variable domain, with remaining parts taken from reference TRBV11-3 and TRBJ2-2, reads EAGVVQSPRYKIIEKKQPVAFWCNPISGHNTLYWYLQNLGQGPELLIRYENEEAVDDSQLPKDRFSAERLKGVDSTLKIQPAELGDSAVYLCASSLRSGQNTGELFFGEGSRLTVL.

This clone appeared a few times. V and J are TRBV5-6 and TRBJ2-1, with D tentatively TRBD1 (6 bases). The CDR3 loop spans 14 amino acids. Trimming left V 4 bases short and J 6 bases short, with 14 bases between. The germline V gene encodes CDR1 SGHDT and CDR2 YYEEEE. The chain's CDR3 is CASSRRQVLNEQFF. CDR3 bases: TGTGCCAGCAGCCGTAGACAGGTTCTCAATGAGCAGTTCTTC.

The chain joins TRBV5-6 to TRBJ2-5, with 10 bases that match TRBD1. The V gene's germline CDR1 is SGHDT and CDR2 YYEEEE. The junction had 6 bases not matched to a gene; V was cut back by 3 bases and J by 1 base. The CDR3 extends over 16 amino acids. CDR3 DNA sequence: TGTGCCAGCAGCTGGGGGACAGGGGTATCCCAAGAGACCCAGTACTTC. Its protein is CASSWGTGVSQETQYF.

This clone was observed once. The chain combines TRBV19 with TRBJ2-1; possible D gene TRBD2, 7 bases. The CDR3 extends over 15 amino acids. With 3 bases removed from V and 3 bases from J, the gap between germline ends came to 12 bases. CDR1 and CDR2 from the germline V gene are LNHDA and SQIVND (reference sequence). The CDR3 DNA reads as TGTGCCAGTAGTATGGGGGCTAGCGGCTACAATGAGCAGTTCTTC. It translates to CASSMGASGYNEQFF.

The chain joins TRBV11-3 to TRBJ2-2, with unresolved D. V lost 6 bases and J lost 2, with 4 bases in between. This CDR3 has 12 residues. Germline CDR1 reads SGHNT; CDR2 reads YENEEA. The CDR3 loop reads CASSHNTGELFF. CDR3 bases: TGTGCCAGCAGTCATAACACCGGGGAGCTGTTTTTT.

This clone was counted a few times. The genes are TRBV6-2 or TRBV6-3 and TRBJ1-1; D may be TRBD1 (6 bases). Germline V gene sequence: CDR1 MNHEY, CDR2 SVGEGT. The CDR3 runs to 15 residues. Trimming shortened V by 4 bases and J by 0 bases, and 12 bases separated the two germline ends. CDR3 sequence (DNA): TGTGCCAGCAGTTCTTACAGGGACATGAACACTGAAGCTTTCTTT. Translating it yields CASSSYRDMNTEAFF.

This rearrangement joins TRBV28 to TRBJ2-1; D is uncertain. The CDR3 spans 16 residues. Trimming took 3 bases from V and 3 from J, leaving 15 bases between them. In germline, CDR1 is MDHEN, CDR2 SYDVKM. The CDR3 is CASSLARRRNYNEQFF. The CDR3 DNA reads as TGTGCCAGCAGTTTGGCCCGTCGGAGAAACTACAATGAGCAGTTCTTC.

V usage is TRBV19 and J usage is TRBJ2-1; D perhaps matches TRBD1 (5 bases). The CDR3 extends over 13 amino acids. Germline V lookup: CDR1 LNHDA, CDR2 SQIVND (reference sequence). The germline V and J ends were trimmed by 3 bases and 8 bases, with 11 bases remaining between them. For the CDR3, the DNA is TGTGCCAGTAGTATGAACAGGTTCGATGAGCAGTTCTTC. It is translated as CASSMNRFDEQFF. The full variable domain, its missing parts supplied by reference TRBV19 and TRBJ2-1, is DGGITQSPKYLFRKEGQNVTLSCEQNLNHDAMYWYRQDPGQGLRLIYYSQIVNDFQKGDIAEGYSVSREKKESFPLTVTSAQKNPTAFYLCASSMNRFDEQFFGPGTRLTVL.

The CDR3 nucleotides are TGTGCCAGCAGTACTCAGCGGCTGACCCAGTACTTC. Translated: CASSTQRLTQYF. J is TRBJ2-5 and V is TRBV28; weak D call: TRBD2 (5 bases). CDR1 is MDHEN and CDR2 is SYDVKM in the germline V gene. The CDR3 has 12 residues. With 5 bases removed from V and 7 bases from J, the gap between germline ends came to 11 bases. The complete variable domain, with remaining parts taken from reference TRBV28 and TRBJ2-5, reads DVKVTQSSRYLVKRTGEKVFLECVQDMDHENMFWYRQDPGLGLRLIYFSYDVKMKEKGDIPEGYSVSREKKERFSLILESASTNQTSMYLCASSTQRLTQYFGPGTRLLVL.

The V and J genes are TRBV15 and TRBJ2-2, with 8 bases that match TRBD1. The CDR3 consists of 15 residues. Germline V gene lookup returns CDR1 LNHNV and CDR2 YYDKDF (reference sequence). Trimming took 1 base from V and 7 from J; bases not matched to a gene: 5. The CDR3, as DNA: TGTGCCACCAGCAGAGGGCAGGGGGCGGTCGGGGAGCTGTTTTTT. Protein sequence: CATSRGQGAVGELFF.

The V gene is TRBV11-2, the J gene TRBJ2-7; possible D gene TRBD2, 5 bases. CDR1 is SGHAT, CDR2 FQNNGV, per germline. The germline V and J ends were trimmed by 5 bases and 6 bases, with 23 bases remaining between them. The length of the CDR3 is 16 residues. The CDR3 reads CASSLPLRGPSGEQYF. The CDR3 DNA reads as TGTGCCAGCAGCCTCCCCCTCCGAGGGCCCTCAGGCGAGCAGTACTTC. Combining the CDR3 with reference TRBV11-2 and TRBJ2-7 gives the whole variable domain EAGVAQSPRYKIIEKRQSVAFWCNPISGHATLYWYQQILGQGPKLLIQFQNNGVVDDSQLPKDRFSAERLKGVDSTLKIQPAKLEDSAVYLCASSLPLRGPSGEQYFGPGTRLTVT.

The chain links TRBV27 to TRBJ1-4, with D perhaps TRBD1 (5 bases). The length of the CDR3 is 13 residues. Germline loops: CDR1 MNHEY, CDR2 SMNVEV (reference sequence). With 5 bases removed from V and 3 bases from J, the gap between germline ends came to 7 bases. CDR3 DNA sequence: TGTGCCAGCAGTAGGGGCGCTAATGAAAAACTGTTTTTT. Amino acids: CASSRGANEKLFF.

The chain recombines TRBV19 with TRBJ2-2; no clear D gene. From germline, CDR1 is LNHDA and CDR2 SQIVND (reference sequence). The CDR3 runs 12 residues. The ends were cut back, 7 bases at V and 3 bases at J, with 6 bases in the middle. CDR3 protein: CASTGYTGELFF. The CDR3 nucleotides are TGTGCCAGTACAGGATACACCGGGGAGCTGTTTTTT. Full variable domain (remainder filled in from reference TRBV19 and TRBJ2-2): DGGITQSPKYLFRKEGQNVTLSCEQNLNHDAMYWYRQDPGQGLRLIYYSQIVNDFQKGDIAEGYSVSREKKESFPLTVTSAQKNPTAFYLCASTGYTGELFFGEGSRLTVL.

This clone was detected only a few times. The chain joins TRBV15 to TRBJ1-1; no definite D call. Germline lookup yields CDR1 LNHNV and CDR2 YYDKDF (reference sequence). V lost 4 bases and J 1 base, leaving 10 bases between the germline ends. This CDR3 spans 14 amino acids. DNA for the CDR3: TGTGCCACCAGCACCGAGGTCAGGAACACTGAAGCTTTCTTT. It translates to CATSTEVRNTEAFF.

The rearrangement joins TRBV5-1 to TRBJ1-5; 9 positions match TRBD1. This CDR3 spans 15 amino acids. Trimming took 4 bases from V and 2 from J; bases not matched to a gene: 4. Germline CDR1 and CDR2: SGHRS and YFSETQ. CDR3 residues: CASSVGQGGNQPQHF. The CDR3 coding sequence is TGCGCCAGCAGCGTGGGACAGGGAGGCAATCAGCCCCAGCATTTT. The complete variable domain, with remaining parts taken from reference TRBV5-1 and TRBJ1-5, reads KAGVTQTPRYLIKTRGQQVTLSCSPISGHRSVSWYQQTPGQGLQFLFEYFSETQRNKGNFPGRFSGRQFSNSRSEMNVSTLELGDSALYLCASSVGQGGNQPQHFGDGTRLSIL.

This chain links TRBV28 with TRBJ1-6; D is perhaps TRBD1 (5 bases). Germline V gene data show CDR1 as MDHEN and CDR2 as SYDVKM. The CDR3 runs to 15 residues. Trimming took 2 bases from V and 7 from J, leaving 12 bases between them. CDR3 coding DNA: TGTGCCAGCAGTTTAGGGGGGTTACGAAATTCACCCCTCCACTTT. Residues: CASSLGGLRNSPLHF.

The CDR3 coding sequence is TGTGCCAGCAGTTCAACTACTAGCGGGCGGTACAATGAGCAGTTCTTC. It codes for CASSSTTSGRYNEQFF. V usage is TRBV6-5 and J usage is TRBJ2-1; TRBD2 aligns across 9 bases. V gave up 4 bases and J gave up 4 bases; unmatched junction bases: 8. Germline-derived CDR1 and CDR2 are MNHEY and SVGAGI. There are 16 residues in the CDR3.

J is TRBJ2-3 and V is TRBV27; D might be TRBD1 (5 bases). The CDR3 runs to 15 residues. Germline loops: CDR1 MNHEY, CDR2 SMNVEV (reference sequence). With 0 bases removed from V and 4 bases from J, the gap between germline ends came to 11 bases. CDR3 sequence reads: CASSLSRVVADTQYF. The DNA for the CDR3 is TGTGCCAGCAGTTTATCCAGGGTCGTTGCAGATACGCAGTATTTT.

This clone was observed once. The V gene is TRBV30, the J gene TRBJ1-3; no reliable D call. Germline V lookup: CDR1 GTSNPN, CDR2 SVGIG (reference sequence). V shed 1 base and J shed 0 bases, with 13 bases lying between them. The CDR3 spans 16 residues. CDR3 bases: TGTGCCTGGAGTGCAAATGGGAGATACTCTGGAAACACCATATATTTT. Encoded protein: CAWSANGRYSGNTIYF.

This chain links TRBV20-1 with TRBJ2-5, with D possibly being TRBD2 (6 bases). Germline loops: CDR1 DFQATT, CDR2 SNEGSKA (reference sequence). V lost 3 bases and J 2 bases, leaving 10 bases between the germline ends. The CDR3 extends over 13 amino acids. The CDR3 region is CSASTGGQETQYF. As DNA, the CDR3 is TGCAGTGCTAGTACCGGGGGACAAGAGACCCAGTACTTC.

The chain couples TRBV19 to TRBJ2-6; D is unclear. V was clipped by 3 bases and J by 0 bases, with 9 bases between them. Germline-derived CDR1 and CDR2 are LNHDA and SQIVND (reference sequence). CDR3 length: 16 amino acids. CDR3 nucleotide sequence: TGTGCCAGTAGTATGTCTTCCGGCTCTGGGGCCAACGTCCTGACTTTC. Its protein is CASSMSSGSGANVLTF.

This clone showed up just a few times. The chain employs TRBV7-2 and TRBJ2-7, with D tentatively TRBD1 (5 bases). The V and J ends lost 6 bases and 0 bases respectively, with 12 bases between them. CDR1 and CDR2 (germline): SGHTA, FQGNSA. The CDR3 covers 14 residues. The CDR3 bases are TGTGCCAGCAGTCCAGACAGCACCTCCTACGAGCAGTACTTC. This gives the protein CASSPDSTSYEQYF.

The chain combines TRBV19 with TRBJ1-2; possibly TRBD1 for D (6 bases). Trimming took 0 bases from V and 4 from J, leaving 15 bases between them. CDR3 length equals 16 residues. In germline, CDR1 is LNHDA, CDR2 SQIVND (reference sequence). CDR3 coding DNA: TGTGCCAGTAGTATAGATGCGGGGGGCATCGGCTATGGCTACACCTTC. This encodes CASSIDAGGIGYGYTF.

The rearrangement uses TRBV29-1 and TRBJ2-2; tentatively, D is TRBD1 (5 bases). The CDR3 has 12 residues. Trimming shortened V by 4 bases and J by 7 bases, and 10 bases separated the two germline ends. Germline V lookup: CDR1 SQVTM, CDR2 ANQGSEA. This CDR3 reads CSVVQGFGELFF. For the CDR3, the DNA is TGCAGCGTTGTTCAGGGTTTCGGGGAGCTGTTTTTT.